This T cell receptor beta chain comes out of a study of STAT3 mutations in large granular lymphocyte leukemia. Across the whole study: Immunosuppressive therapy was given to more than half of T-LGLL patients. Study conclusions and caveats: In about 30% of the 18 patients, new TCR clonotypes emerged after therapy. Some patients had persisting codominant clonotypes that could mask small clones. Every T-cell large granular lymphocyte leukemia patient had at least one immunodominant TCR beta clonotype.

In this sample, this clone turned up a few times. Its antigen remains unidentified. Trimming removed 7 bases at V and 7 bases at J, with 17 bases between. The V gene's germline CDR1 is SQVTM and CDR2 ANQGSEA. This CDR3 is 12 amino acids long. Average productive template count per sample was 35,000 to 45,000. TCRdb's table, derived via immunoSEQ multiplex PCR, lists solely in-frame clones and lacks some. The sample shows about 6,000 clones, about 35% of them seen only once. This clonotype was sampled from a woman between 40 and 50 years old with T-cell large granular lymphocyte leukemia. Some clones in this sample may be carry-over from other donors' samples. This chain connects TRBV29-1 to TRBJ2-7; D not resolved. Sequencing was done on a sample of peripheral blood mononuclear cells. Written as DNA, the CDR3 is TGCAGCGCCCTCAGTGGGCCTCAGGAGCAGTACTTC. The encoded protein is CSALSGPQEQYF.